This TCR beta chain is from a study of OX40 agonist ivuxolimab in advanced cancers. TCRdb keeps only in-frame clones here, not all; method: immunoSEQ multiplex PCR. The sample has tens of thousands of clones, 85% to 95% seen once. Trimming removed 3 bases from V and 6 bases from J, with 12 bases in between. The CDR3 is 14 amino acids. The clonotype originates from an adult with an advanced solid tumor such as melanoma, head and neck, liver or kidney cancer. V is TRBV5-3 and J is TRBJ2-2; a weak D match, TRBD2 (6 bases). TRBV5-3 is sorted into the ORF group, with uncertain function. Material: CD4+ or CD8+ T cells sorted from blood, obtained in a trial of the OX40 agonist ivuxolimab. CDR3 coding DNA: TGTGCCAGAAGCTCAAGGCGGGGATCCGGGGAGCTGTTTTTT. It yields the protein CARSSRRGSGELFF.